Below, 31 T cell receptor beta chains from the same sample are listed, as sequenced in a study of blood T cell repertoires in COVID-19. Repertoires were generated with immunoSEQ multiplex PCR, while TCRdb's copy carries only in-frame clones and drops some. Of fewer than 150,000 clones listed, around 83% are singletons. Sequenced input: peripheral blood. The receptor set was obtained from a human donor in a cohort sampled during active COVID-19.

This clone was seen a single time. CDR3 bases: TGTGCCAGCACCGCGACAGGGGGATACGAAAAACTGTTTTTT. This encodes CASTATGGYEKLFF. The V call is TRBV6-6, the J call TRBJ1-4, with 9 bases lining up with TRBD1. The CDR3 runs 14 residues. CDR1 and CDR2 (germline): MNHNY, SVGAGI (reference sequence). J lost 8 bases, V lost 7 bases, and 8 bases had no gene match.

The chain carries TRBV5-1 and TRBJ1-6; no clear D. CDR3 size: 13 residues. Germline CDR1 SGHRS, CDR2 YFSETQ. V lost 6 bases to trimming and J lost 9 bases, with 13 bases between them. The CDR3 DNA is TGCGCCAGCACCCCTGAGCCCCTTTCACCCCTCCACTTT. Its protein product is CASTPEPLSPLHF.

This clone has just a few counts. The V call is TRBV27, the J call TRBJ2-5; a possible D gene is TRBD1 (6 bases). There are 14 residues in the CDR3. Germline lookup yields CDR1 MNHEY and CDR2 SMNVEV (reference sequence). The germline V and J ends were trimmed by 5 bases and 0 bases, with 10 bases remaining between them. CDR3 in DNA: TGTGCCAGCAGTAGCCGGGACAACCAAGAGACCCAGTACTTC. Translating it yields CASSSRDNQETQYF.

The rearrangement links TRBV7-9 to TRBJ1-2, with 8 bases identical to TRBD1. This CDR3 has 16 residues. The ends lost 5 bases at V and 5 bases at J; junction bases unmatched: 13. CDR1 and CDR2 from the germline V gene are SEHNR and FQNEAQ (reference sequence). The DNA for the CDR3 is TGTGCCAGCAGCCCACTCGCAGGGGGCTCATTTTATGGCTACACCTTC. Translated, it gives CASSPLAGGSFYGYTF.

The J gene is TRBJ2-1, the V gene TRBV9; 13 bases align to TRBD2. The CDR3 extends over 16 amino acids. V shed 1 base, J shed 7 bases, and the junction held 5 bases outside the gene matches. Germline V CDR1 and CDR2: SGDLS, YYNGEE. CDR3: CASSVTGTSGMNEQFF. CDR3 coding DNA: TGTGCCAGCAGCGTAACTGGGACTAGCGGGATGAATGAGCAGTTCTTC.

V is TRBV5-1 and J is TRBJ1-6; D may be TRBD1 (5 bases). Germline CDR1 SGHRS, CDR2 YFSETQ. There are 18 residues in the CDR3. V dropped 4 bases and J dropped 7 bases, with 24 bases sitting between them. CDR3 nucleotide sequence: TGCGCCAGCAGCAATAATCCGGGACTTGCCCCGGGGAATTCACCCCTCCACTTT. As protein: CASSNNPGLAPGNSPLHF.

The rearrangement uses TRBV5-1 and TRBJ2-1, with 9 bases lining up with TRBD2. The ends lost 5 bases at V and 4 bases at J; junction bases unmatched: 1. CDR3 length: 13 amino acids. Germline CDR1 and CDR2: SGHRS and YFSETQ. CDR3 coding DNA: TGCGCCAGCAGTACTAGCGGGTACAATGAGCAGTTCTTC. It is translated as CASSTSGYNEQFF.

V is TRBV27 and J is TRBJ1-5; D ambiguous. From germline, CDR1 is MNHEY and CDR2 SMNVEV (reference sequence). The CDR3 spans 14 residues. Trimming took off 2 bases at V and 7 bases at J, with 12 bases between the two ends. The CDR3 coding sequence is TGTGCCAGCAGTTTACGGTCAGGCCACCAGCCCCAGCATTTT. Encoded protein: CASSLRSGHQPQHF.

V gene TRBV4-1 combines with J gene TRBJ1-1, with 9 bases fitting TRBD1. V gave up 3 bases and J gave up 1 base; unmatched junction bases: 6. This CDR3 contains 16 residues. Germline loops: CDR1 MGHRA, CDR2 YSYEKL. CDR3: CASSQGTGLRNTEAFF. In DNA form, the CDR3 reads TGCGCCAGCAGCCAGGGGACAGGGCTTCGGAACACTGAAGCTTTCTTT.

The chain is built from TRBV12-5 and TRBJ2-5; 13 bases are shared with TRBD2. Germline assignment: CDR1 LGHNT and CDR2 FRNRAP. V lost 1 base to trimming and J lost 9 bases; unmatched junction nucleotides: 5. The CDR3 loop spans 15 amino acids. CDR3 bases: TGTGCTAGTGGTTTGGCCCGGACTAGCGGGAGCGCCCAGTACTTC. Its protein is CASGLARTSGSAQYF.

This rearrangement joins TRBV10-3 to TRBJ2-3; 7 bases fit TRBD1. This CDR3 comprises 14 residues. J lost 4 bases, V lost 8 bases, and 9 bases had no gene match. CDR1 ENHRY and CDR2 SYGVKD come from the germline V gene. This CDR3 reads CAISDRVGSDTQYF. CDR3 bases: TGTGCCATCTCAGACAGGGTGGGGTCAGATACGCAGTATTTT.

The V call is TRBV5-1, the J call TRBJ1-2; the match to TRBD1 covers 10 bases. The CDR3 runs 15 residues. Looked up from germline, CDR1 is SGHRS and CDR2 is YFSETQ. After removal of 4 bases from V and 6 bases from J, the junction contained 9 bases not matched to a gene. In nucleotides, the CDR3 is TGCGCCAGCAGCCGCACCGGGACAGGGGAGGATGGCTACACCTTC. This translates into CASSRTGTGEDGYTF.

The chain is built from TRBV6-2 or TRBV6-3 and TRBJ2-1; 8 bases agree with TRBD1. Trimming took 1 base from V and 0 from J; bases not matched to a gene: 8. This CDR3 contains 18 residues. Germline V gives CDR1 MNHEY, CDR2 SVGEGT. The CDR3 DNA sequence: TGTGCCAGCAGTTACTTCGGACAGGGAGTACTCTCCTACAATGAGCAGTTCTTC. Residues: CASSYFGQGVLSYNEQFF.

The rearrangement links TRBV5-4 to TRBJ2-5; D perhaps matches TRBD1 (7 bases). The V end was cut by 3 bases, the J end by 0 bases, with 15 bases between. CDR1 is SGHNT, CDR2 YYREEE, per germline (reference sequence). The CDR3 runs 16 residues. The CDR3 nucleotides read TGTGCCAGCAGCTCACCAGGGGGGAGGTACCAAGAGACCCAGTACTTC. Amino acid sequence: CASSSPGGRYQETQYF.

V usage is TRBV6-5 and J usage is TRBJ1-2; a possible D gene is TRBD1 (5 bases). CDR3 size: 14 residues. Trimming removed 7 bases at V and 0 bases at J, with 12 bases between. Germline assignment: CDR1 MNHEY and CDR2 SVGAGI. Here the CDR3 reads CASTYRLTNYGYTF. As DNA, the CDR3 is TGTGCCAGCACATACAGGCTCACTAACTATGGCTACACCTTC.

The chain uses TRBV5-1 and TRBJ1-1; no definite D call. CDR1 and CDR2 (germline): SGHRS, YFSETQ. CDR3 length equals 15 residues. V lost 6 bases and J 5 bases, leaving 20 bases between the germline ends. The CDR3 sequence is CASIGLGGTGTEAFF. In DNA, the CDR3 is TGCGCCAGCATAGGTTTGGGTGGCACGGGGACTGAAGCTTTCTTT.

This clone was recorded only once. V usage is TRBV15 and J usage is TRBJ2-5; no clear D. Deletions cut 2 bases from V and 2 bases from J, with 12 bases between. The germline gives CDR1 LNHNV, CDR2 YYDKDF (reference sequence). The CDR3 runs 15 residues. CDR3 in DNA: TGTGCCACCAGCAGATTCACTACTAATCAAGAGACCCAGTACTTC. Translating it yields CATSRFTTNQETQYF.

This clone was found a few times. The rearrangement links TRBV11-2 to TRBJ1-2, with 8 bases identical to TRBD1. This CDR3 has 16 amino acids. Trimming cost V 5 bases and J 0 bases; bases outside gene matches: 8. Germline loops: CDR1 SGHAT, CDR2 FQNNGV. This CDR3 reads CASSRGRGQANYGYTF. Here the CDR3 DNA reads TGTGCCAGCAGCCGGGGCAGGGGGCAGGCTAACTATGGCTACACCTTC.

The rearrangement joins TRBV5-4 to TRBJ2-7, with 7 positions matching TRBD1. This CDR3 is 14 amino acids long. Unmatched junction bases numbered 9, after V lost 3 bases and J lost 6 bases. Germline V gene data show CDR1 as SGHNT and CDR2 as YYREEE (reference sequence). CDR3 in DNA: TGTGCCAGCAGCTGGGACAGAGGGTATACCGAGCAGTACTTC. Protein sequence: CASSWDRGYTEQYF.

The CDR3 is CASGTGHQETQYF. The CDR3 coding sequence is TGTGCTAGTGGGACAGGCCACCAAGAGACCCAGTACTTC. The chain employs TRBV12-5 and TRBJ2-5, with D possibly matching TRBD1 (6 bases). Trimming stripped 6 bases from V and 0 bases from J, with 8 bases between. Germline CDR1 is LGHNT and CDR2 is FRNRAP. The CDR3 is 13 amino acids.

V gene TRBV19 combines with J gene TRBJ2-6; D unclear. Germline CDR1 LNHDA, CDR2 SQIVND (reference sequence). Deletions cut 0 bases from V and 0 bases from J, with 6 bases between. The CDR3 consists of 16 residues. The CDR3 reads CASSIDVLSGANVLTF. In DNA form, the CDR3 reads TGTGCCAGTAGTATAGATGTCCTCTCTGGGGCCAACGTCCTGACTTTC.

CDR3 residues: CAWGKPGTGTYNEQFF. The CDR3 DNA reads TGTGCCTGGGGAAAGCCCGGGACAGGGACTTACAATGAGCAGTTCTTC. The chain uses TRBV30 and TRBJ2-1, with 9 bases fitting TRBD1. The CDR3 covers 16 residues. The V and J ends lost 5 bases and 4 bases, in that order; junction bases with no gene match: 12. The germline V gene encodes CDR1 GTSNPN and CDR2 SVGIG (reference sequence).

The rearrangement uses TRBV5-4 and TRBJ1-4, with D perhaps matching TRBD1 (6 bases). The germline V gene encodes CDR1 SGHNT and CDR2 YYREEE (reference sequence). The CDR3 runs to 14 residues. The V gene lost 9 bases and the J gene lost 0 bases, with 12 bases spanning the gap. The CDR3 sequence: CATADSATNEKLFF. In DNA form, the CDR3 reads TGTGCCACGGCGGACAGCGCAACTAATGAAAAACTGTTTTTT. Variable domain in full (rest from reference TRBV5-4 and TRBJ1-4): ETGVTQSPTHLIKTRGQQVTLRCSSQSGHNTVSWYQQALGQGPQFIFQYYREEENGRGNFPPRFSGLQFPNYSSELNVNALELDDSALYLCATADSATNEKLFFGSGTQLSVL.

CDR3 sequence (DNA): TGTGCCAGCAGCCAAGCTAGCGCCAAAACAGGAAACACCATATATTTT. It translates to CASSQASAKTGNTIYF. The rearrangement links TRBV14 to TRBJ1-3; D is unresolved. Looked up from germline, CDR1 is SGHDN and CDR2 is FVKESK. The CDR3 sequence is 16 residues long. With 1 base removed from V and 4 bases from J, the gap between germline ends came to 14 bases. Using reference TRBV14 and TRBJ1-3 for the parts outside the CDR3, the full variable domain is EAGVTQFPSHSVIEKGQTVTLRCDPISGHDNLYWYRRVMGKEIKFLLHFVKESKQDESGMPNNRFLAERTGGTYSTLKVQPAELEDSGVYFCASSQASAKTGNTIYFGEGSWLTVV.

CDR3 sequence: CAIGASTGSFNGYTF. The CDR3 DNA reads as TGTGCCATCGGCGCCTCGACAGGGAGTTTCAATGGCTACACCTTC. The chain is built from TRBV10-3 and TRBJ1-2; 7 bases are shared with TRBD1. V gave up 8 bases and J gave up 6 bases; unmatched junction bases: 15. Per germline, CDR1 ENHRY and CDR2 SYGVKD. CDR3 size: 15 residues.

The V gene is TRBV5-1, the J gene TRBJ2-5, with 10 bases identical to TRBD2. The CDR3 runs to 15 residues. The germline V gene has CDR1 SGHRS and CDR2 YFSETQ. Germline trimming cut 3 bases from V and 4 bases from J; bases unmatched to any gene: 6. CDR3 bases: TGCGCCAGCAGCTCTGATAGCGGGAGGCGAGAGACCCAGTACTTC. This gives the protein CASSSDSGRRETQYF.

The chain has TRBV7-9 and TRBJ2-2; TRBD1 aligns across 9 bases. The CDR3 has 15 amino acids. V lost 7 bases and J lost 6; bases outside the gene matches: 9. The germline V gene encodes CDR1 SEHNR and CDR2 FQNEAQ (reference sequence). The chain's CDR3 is CASNAGTGSSGELFF. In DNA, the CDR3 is TGTGCCAGCAACGCGGGGACAGGGTCATCCGGGGAGCTGTTTTTT.

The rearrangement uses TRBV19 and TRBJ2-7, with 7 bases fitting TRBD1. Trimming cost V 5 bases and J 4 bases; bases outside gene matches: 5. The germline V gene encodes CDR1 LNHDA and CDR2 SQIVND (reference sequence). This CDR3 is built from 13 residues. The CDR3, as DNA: TGTGCCAGTAGTGAGTACAGGGGTTACGAGCAGTACTTC. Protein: CASSEYRGYEQYF. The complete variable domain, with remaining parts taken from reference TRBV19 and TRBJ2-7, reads DGGITQSPKYLFRKEGQNVTLSCEQNLNHDAMYWYRQDPGQGLRLIYYSQIVNDFQKGDIAEGYSVSREKKESFPLTVTSAQKNPTAFYLCASSEYRGYEQYFGPGTRLTVT.

The CDR3 is CATSKGATDTQYF. DNA for the CDR3: TGTGCCACCAGTAAGGGAGCCACAGATACGCAGTATTTT. V and J are TRBV24-1 and TRBJ2-3, with D possibly matching TRBD2 (5 bases). Trimming removed 6 bases from V and 2 bases from J, with 8 bases in between. From germline, CDR1 is KGHDR and CDR2 SFDVKD. There are 13 residues in the CDR3.

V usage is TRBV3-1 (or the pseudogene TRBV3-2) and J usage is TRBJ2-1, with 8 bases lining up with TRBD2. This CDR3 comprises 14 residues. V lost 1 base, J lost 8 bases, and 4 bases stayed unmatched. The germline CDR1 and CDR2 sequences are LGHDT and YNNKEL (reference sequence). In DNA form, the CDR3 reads TGTGCCAGCAGCCAAGGGACTAGCACGGATGAGCAGTTCTTC. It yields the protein CASSQGTSTDEQFF.

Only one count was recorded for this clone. The CDR3 loop is CAIGQGGSNQPQHF. The CDR3 DNA sequence: TGTGCCATCGGACAGGGAGGTAGCAATCAGCCCCAGCATTTT. The chain combines TRBV10-3 with TRBJ1-5; 8 bases are shared with TRBD1. Losses at the gene ends were 8 bases for V and 0 bases for J; bases not matched to a gene: 3. Germline assignment: CDR1 ENHRY and CDR2 SYGVKD. The length of the CDR3 is 14 residues.